Following are 17 T cell receptor beta chains from one sample sequenced in a study of CD8 T cells in ankylosing spondylitis (dated by TCRdb to 2017 to 2019). The library relied on 5' RACE. For sequencing, an Illumina HiSeq 2500 was employed. Through fastp at Q25 and MiXCR, TCRdb rebuilt clones from the public reads, retaining in-frame beta chains. Each record represents a unique CDR3 protein, reported with the most common genes and DNA among its rows. This sample has around 160,000 distinct CDR3 sequences in its table, and roughly 10% of those were observed once. The ten biggest clones cover just under 30% of the sample. Material: blood, either unsorted or a sorted T cell fraction (not recorded which). Receptor source: a male donor with ankylosing spondylitis or in good health (not recorded which).

The gene calls are TRBV28 and TRBJ1-1; TRBD1 is a possible D gene (5 bases). The CDR3 extends over 14 amino acids. Trimming stripped 11 bases from V and 5 bases from J, with 21 bases between. The germline V gene encodes CDR1 MDHEN and CDR2 SYDVKM. The CDR3, as DNA: TGTGCCCTTGGGGGGAAGGGGATGTTGACTGAAGCTTTCTTT. As protein: CALGGKGMLTEAFF.

The sample holds many counts of this clonotype. This chain joins TRBV10-3 and TRBJ2-2; D perhaps matches TRBD1 (6 bases). V dropped 0 bases and J dropped 2 bases, with 13 bases sitting between them. CDR1 and CDR2 from the germline V gene are ENHRY and SYGVKD. This CDR3 spans 17 amino acids. The CDR3, as DNA: TGTGCCATCAGTGAGTCGTTTGGACAGTTAAACACCGGGGAGCTGTTTTTT. It codes for CAISESFGQLNTGELFF.

This clonotype was recorded at least ten times. The CDR3 DNA follows: TGTGCCAGCAGATGGCGGAATAATGAAAAACTGTTTTTT. The encoded protein is CASRWRNNEKLFF. The J gene is TRBJ1-4, the V gene TRBV2; the D is unclear. The CDR3 consists of 13 residues. Deletions cut 6 bases from V and 4 bases from J, with 9 bases between. Germline CDR1 reads SNHLY; CDR2 reads FYNNEI.

The chain couples TRBV7-9 to TRBJ2-7; no firm D call. V gave up 8 bases and J gave up 4 bases, with 12 bases separating them. This CDR3 contains 12 residues. Per the germline V gene, CDR1 is SEHNR and CDR2 is FQNEAQ (reference sequence). CDR3 DNA: TGTGCCAGCGGAGACGGTGGATACGAGCAGTACTTC. Translating it yields CASGDGGYEQYF. Looking up the rest from reference TRBV7-9 and TRBJ2-7 gives the full variable domain: DTGVSQNPRHKITKRGQNVTFRCDPISEHNRLYWYRQTLGQGPEFLTYFQNEAQLEKSRLLSDRFSAERPKGSFSTLEIQRTEQGDSAMYLCASGDGGYEQYFGPGTRLTVT.

The CDR3 sequence is CSALLQALAGRWSKNIQYF. CDR3 sequence (DNA): TGCAGCGCCCTACTTCAAGCACTAGCGGGACGTTGGTCCAAAAACATTCAGTACTTC. J is TRBJ2-4 and V is TRBV29-1; 10 bases line up with TRBD2. J lost 2 bases, V lost 7 bases, and 20 bases had no gene match. CDR1 SQVTM and CDR2 ANQGSEA come from the germline V gene. CDR3 length: 19 amino acids.

Many counts were recorded for this clonotype. J is TRBJ1-5 and V is TRBV5-6; a weak D match, TRBD1 (6 bases). V was cut by 1 base and J by 3 bases, with 20 bases left in between. In germline, CDR1 is SGHDT, CDR2 YYEEEE. This CDR3 has 18 residues. The CDR3 DNA reads as TGTGCCAGCAGCTTGCTAAGTAGCACCGGACAGTTCAATCAGCCCCAGCATTTT. Its protein product is CASSLLSSTGQFNQPQHF. The full variable domain, in which reference TRBV5-6 and TRBJ1-5 provide the parts outside the CDR3, is DAGVTQSPTHLIKTRGQQVTLRCSPKSGHDTVSWYQQALGQGPQFIFQYYEEEERQRGNFPDRFSGHQFPNYSSELNVNALLLGDSALYLCASSLLSSTGQFNQPQHFGDGTRLSIL.

This sequence joins TRBV3-1 and TRBJ1-5; D is unresolved. This CDR3 contains 15 residues. The germline CDR1 and CDR2 sequences are LGHDT and YNNKEL (reference sequence). Trimming removed 1 base from V and 0 bases from J, with 7 bases in between. The CDR3 DNA reads TGTGCCAGCAGCCAAGGGGAACTTAGCAATCAGCCCCAGCATTTT. As protein: CASSQGELSNQPQHF.

This sequence joins TRBV6-1 and TRBJ2-3, with D perhaps matching TRBD1 (5 bases). The germline CDR1 and CDR2 sequences are MNHNS and SASEGT. The CDR3 has 14 amino acids. V lost 6 bases, J lost 6 bases, and 16 bases lay in between. CDR3 residues: CASSPGLGADTQYF. The CDR3 DNA is TGTGCCAGCAGCCCGGGTCTTGGGGCGGATACGCAGTATTTT.

J is TRBJ2-1 and V is TRBV27; 8 bases are shared with TRBD2. Germline loops: CDR1 MNHEY, CDR2 SMNVEV (reference sequence). This CDR3 region has 16 residues. V gave up 0 bases and J gave up 4 bases; unmatched junction bases: 5. CDR3 sequence reads: CASSLSLAGPYNEQFF. DNA of the CDR3: TGTGCCAGCAGTTTATCCCTAGCGGGCCCATACAATGAGCAGTTCTTC.

Comment on this clonotype: It may be a read error: a sequence one base away is much more abundant. The chain carries TRBV27 and TRBJ2-1; D gene uncertain. The CDR3 is made up of 15 amino acids. CDR1 MNHEY and CDR2 SMNVEV come from the germline V gene (reference sequence). Here the CDR3 DNA reads TGTGCCAGCAGTTTGGGGTCGAGCTCCTACAATGGGCAGTTCTTC. This translates into CASSLGSSSYNGQFF.

In its sample, this clonotype was seen many times. The rearrangement uses TRBV21-1 and TRBJ1-5; the table's D call, TRBD1, has no DNA check behind it. TRBV21-1 is a recognized pseudogene. This CDR3 spans 17 amino acids. DNA of the CDR3: TGTGCCAGCAGCAAAGAGGAAGGACACCCTAGCAATCAGCCCCAGCATTTT. Translated, it gives CASSKEEGHPSNQPQHF.

This clonotype was observed at least ten times. This sequence joins TRBV10-3 and TRBJ2-2; 9 bases line up with TRBD1. Trimming cost V 7 bases and J 1 base; bases outside gene matches: 4. The CDR3 consists of 15 residues. Germline CDR1 ENHRY, CDR2 SYGVKD. The CDR3 here is CAITAGQGNTGELFF. CDR3 DNA: TGTGCCATCACCGCGGGACAGGGGAACACCGGGGAGCTGTTTTTT.

This clonotype was counted at least ten times. This sequence joins TRBV20-1 and TRBJ2-1; D call uncertain. V lost 5 bases and J 7 bases, leaving 21 bases between the germline ends. Germline values: CDR1 DFQATT, CDR2 SNEGSKA (reference sequence). The CDR3 spans 15 residues. The CDR3 nucleotides are TGCAGTGCTCCAGACCGGAGTACTAATGTGAATGAGCAGTTCTTC. It translates to CSAPDRSTNVNEQFF.

This clonotype was counted between two and nine times. The rearrangement joins TRBV12-3 or TRBV12-4 to TRBJ2-5; TRBD2 is a possible D gene (6 bases). V lost 3 bases, J lost 4 bases, and 12 bases lay in between. The CDR3 extends over 14 amino acids. The CDR3 region has the DNA TGTGCCAGCAGTTTCTCCCGGGGGATAGAGACCCAGTACTTC. Its protein is CASSFSRGIETQYF.

This clonotype was seen a handful of times. The chain couples TRBV7-2 to TRBJ1-1, with D maybe TRBD1 (6 bases). There are 16 residues in the CDR3. The V and J ends lost 6 bases and 0 bases respectively, with 17 bases between them. In germline, CDR1 is SGHTA, CDR2 FQGNSA. CDR3 coding DNA: TGTGCCAGCAGACTGAATCCGGGACACTTGAACACTGAAGCTTTCTTT. This codes for CASRLNPGHLNTEAFF. The whole variable domain, remainder taken from reference TRBV7-2 and TRBJ1-1, is GAGVSQSPSNKVTEKGKDVELRCDPISGHTALYWYRQSLGQGLEFLIYFQGNSAPDKSGLPSDRFSAERTGGSVSTLTIQRTQQEDSAVYLCASRLNPGHLNTEAFFGQGTRLTVV.

This clonotype was recorded a few times. The chain has TRBV15 and TRBJ2-7; the D gene is possibly TRBD2 (6 bases). V lost 0 bases, J lost 5 bases, and 11 bases lay in between. Germline loops: CDR1 LNHNV, CDR2 YYDKDF (reference sequence). This CDR3 spans 14 amino acids. The DNA for the CDR3 is TGTGCCACCAGCAGAGAGACGGGAGCGAACGAGCAGTACTTC. Protein: CATSRETGANEQYF.

This clonotype was recorded many times. V and J are TRBV5-6 and TRBJ1-1; 7 bases are a match to TRBD1. CDR3 length: 13 residues. Germline V gene lookup returns CDR1 SGHDT and CDR2 YYEEEE. Trimming took 2 bases from V and 8 from J; bases not matched to a gene: 6. The DNA of the CDR3 is TGTGCCAGCAGCTTCCGCTCGGGACAGGAAGCTTTCTTT. Protein: CASSFRSGQEAFF.